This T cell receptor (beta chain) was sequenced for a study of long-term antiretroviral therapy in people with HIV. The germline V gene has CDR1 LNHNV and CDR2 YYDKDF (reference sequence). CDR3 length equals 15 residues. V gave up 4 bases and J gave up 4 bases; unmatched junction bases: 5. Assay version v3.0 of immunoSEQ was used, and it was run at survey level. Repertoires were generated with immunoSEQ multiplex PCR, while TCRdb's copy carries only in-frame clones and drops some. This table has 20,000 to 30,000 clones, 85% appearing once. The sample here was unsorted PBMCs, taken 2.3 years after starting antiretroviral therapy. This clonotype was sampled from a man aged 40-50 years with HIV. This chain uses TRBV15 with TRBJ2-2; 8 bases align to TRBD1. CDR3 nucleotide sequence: TGTGCCACCAGCACAGGGGGCGCGGGCACCGGGGAGCTGTTTTTT. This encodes CATSTGGAGTGELFF.